The entry below gives a single T cell receptor (beta chain) sequence along with its context. Antigen unknown. The germline V and J ends were trimmed by 7 bases and 4 bases, with 20 bases remaining between them. Germline V CDR1 and CDR2: MNHNS, SASEGT. This CDR3 contains 15 residues. This record belongs to a study of memory CD4+ T cells and cytomegalovirus serostatus. Background on the study: Donors were healthy Belgian adults, under ten CMV seropositive and approximately 23 seronegative. Study-wide results and caveats: Suggested: most of the CMV-linked TCR signature lies in CD4+ memory cells. CD4+ memory repertoires contained 67 of 164 reported CMV TCRbeta sequences.

The sort gate was single viable CD3+CD4+CD8-CD45RO+ cells for memory CD4+ T cells. Profiled with immunoSEQ multiplex PCR; TCRdb holds only in-frame clones, not every one. The sample carries 35,000 to 50,000 clones, around 80% recorded once. Input material: memory CD4+ T cells from blood. This chain uses TRBV6-1 with TRBJ2-7; D is perhaps TRBD2 (5 bases). This clonotype was sampled from an adult in good health and CMV-seronegative. The CDR3 region is CASILLPAGGYEQYF. DNA of the CDR3: TGTGCCAGCATACTGCTGCCGGCGGGCGGTTACGAGCAGTACTTC.